Presented here are 27 T cell receptor beta chains from one specimen sequenced in a study of T-cell memory formation after mild COVID-19 (dated by TCRdb to the early 2020s). The method was 5' RACE. Sequenced on an Illumina NovaSeq 6000. In-frame beta chains were kept once TCRdb had trimmed the public reads at Q25 with fastp and called clones with MiXCR. Rows are combined by CDR3 protein, so each entry shows the most common genes and DNA. In this sample the table shows a few hundred thousand distinct CDR3 sequences, 15% to 20% of which occur a single time. The top ten clones comprise approximately 20% of the sample. Sequencing was carried out using PBMCs or a T cell subset sorted from them (not recorded which). The receptor source for this set is a young man who had mild COVID-19 (a few samples of this study predate the infection). The sample titles of this study are shuffled in the database, so cell type and time point are left out; the donor was told from shared clones.

This clonotype was seen only a few times. The V and J genes are TRBV12-3 or TRBV12-4 and TRBJ2-1; D might be TRBD2 (6 bases). V gave up 7 bases and J gave up 7 bases, with 20 bases separating them. The CDR3 spans 15 residues. CDR3 in amino acids: CASTLRLVNPNEQFF. Written as DNA, the CDR3 is TGTGCCAGCACCCTGAGACTAGTAAATCCGAATGAGCAGTTCTTC.

This clonotype was observed a handful of times. This chain uses TRBV5-1 with TRBJ2-5; weak D call: TRBD2 (5 bases). The CDR3 is made up of 13 amino acids. The V gene's germline CDR1 is SGHRS and CDR2 YFSETQ. Trimming stripped 1 base from V and 5 bases from J, with 9 bases between. The CDR3 DNA reads TGCGCCAGCAGCTTGTTCCCGGGGGAGACCCAGTACTTC. Translation: CASSLFPGETQYF.

The chain has TRBV7-9 and TRBJ2-7, with D possibly matching TRBD2 (6 bases). V was cut by 5 bases and J by 9 bases, with 20 bases left in between. Germline V CDR1 and CDR2: SEHNR, FQNEAQ (reference sequence). This CDR3 is built from 14 residues. CDR3 nucleotide sequence: TGTGCCAGCAGCCCCCCGGGATGGGAGGATGTGCAGTACTTC. This gives the protein CASSPPGWEDVQYF.

V and J are TRBV6-5 and TRBJ1-1; 7 bases line up with TRBD1. Germline trimming cut 2 bases from V and 5 bases from J; bases unmatched to any gene: 5. CDR3 length: 14 residues. CDR1 is MNHEY and CDR2 is SVGAGI in the germline V gene. CDR3 amino acids: CASSYGGGVTEAFF. The CDR3 DNA sequence: TGTGCCAGCAGTTACGGAGGGGGCGTTACTGAAGCTTTCTTT.

The V gene is TRBV6-2 or TRBV6-3, the J gene TRBJ2-1; weak D call: TRBD1 (6 bases). In germline, CDR1 is MNHEY, CDR2 SVGEGT. The V end was cut by 6 bases, the J end by 4 bases, with 10 bases between. This CDR3 is built from 13 residues. CDR3 DNA: TGTGCCAGCAGCCGACAGGCATACAATGAGCAGTTCTTC. The encoded protein is CASSRQAYNEQFF.

This clonotype was counted only a few times. The V call is TRBV7-2, the J call TRBJ1-1; possible D gene TRBD1, 6 bases. The CDR3 extends over 16 amino acids. The V gene lost 2 bases and the J gene lost 2 bases, with 15 bases spanning the gap. CDR1 is SGHTA, CDR2 FQGNSA, per germline. This CDR3 reads CASSLQGTTANTEAFF. In nucleotides, the CDR3 is TGTGCCAGCAGCTTACAGGGGACGACAGCTAACACTGAAGCTTTCTTT.

This clonotype was recorded once. CDR3 amino acids: CASSRGQDTQYF. In nucleotides, the CDR3 is TGTGCCAGCAGCCGGGGGCAGGATACGCAGTATTTT. The chain combines TRBV7-9 with TRBJ2-3; D may correspond to TRBD1 or TRBD2 (6 bases each). The ends were cut back, 5 bases at V and 6 bases at J, with 9 bases in the middle. This CDR3 spans 12 amino acids. Germline CDR1 is SEHNR and CDR2 is FQNEAQ (reference sequence).

This clonotype has just a few counts. The V and J genes are TRBV4-1 and TRBJ1-6, with D maybe TRBD1 (6 bases). Trimming cost V 8 bases and J 10 bases, with 18 bases left between them. The CDR3 is 14 amino acids. Germline V gives CDR1 MGHRA, CDR2 YSYEKL. The CDR3 DNA is TGCGCCAGCTCCGGAGGGGGGTTGAGCTCACCCCTCCACTTT. Translated: CASSGGGLSSPLHF.

The chain employs TRBV3-1 and TRBJ1-2; TRBD1 aligns across 7 bases. The CDR3 covers 12 residues. The ends lost 11 bases at V and 5 bases at J; junction bases unmatched: 8. Germline V lookup: CDR1 LGHDT, CDR2 YNNKEL (reference sequence). CDR3 protein: CAAGPGGYGYTF. The CDR3 nucleotides are TGTGCCGCAGGGCCAGGGGGGTATGGCTACACCTTC.

This clonotype occurred a few times. This sequence joins TRBV6-2 or TRBV6-3 and TRBJ2-3; D might be TRBD2 (7 bases). The CDR3 length is 16 residues. V was shortened by 0 bases and J by 3 bases, with 13 bases between the two germline ends. Looked up from germline, CDR1 is MNHEY and CDR2 is SVGEGT. For the CDR3, the DNA is TGTGCCAGCAGTTACTCGTGGGGGGGCGGAACAGATACGCAGTATTTT. Amino acid sequence: CASSYSWGGGTDTQYF.

The rearrangement links TRBV7-9 to TRBJ2-2; D uncertain. Trimming removed 5 bases at V and 6 bases at J, with 19 bases between. CDR3 length: 16 amino acids. Germline V gene data show CDR1 as SEHNR and CDR2 as FQNEAQ (reference sequence). The CDR3 DNA follows: TGTGCCAGCAGCAGTATTATGGTCGGTTCTGCCGGGGAGCTGTTTTTT. This codes for CASSSIMVGSAGELFF.

DNA of the CDR3: TGTGCCAGCAGTTACTCGGGTTCAGGGGGCGAGCAGTACTTC. Translating gives CASSYSGSGGEQYF. This rearrangement joins TRBV6-5 to TRBJ2-7, with 7 nucleotides matching TRBD1. V shed 0 bases and J 6 bases; nucleotides not matched to a gene: 5. Per the germline V gene, CDR1 is MNHEY and CDR2 is SVGAGI. There are 14 residues in the CDR3.

The table lists this clonotype with a few counts. V usage is TRBV5-6 and J usage is TRBJ1-2; 10 nucleotides agree with TRBD1. CDR1 and CDR2 from the germline V gene are SGHDT and YYEEEE. The CDR3 is made up of 17 amino acids. With V trimmed by 3 bases and J by 4 bases, 12 bases remained unmatched. For the CDR3, the DNA is TGTGCCAGCAGCTCCCGGGACAGGGGTATCCGCCTCTATGGCTACACCTTC. Residues: CASSSRDRGIRLYGYTF.

The chain employs TRBV7-2 and TRBJ2-3; D is uncertain. Trimming stripped 4 bases from V and 2 bases from J, with 7 bases between. There are 13 residues in the CDR3. Germline V CDR1 and CDR2: SGHTA, FQGNSA. The CDR3 loop reads CASSSSFTDTQYF. CDR3 DNA sequence: TGTGCCAGCAGCTCCTCTTTCACAGATACGCAGTATTTT. The whole variable domain, filled in from reference TRBV7-2 and TRBJ2-3, reads GAGVSQSPSNKVTEKGKDVELRCDPISGHTALYWYRQSLGQGLEFLIYFQGNSAPDKSGLPSDRFSAERTGGSVSTLTIQRTQQEDSAVYLCASSSSFTDTQYFGPGTRLTVL.

This clonotype came up a few times. This chain's CDR3 is CASSEIVGPYNSPLHF. The CDR3 bases are TGTGCCAGCAGTGAAATTGTCGGCCCCTATAATTCACCCCTCCACTTT. The V call is TRBV6-1, the J call TRBJ1-6; D remains ambiguous. Germline V CDR1 and CDR2: MNHNS, SASEGT. The CDR3 runs 16 residues. The V gene lost 2 bases and the J gene lost 2 bases, with 10 bases spanning the gap.

This clonotype occurred many times. The chain is built from TRBV20-1 and TRBJ2-3; maybe TRBD2 (5 bases). CDR3 length: 12 residues. Per the germline V gene, CDR1 is DFQATT and CDR2 is SNEGSKA (reference sequence). Deletions cut 5 bases from V and 6 bases from J, with 12 bases between. CDR3 nucleotide sequence: TGCAGTGCTGGTCGTTTAGCGGATACGCAGTATTTT. Its protein product is CSAGRLADTQYF.

This clonotype has just a few counts. The chain has TRBV20-1 and TRBJ2-5, with TRBD2 matching 7 bases. The CDR3 loop spans 11 amino acids. Germline assignment: CDR1 DFQATT and CDR2 SNEGSKA (reference sequence). V gave up 7 bases and J gave up 3 bases; unmatched junction bases: 2. The CDR3 coding sequence is TGCAGTGTCCGGGGGGAAGAGACCCAGTACTTC. This gives the protein CSVRGEETQYF.

This clonotype was detected a few times. The gene calls are TRBV7-2 and TRBJ1-2, with no clear D. The CDR3 contains 13 residues. The V end was cut by 0 bases, the J end by 3 bases, with 5 bases between. CDR1 is SGHTA and CDR2 is FQGNSA in the germline V gene. The CDR3 coding sequence is TGTGCCAGCAGCTTAGCAGCCTACTATGGCTACACCTTC. Its translation is CASSLAAYYGYTF.

V and J are TRBV7-9 and TRBJ2-7, with 8 bases lining up with TRBD2. The germline V gene encodes CDR1 SEHNR and CDR2 FQNEAQ (reference sequence). V dropped 2 bases and J dropped 1; count of bases not matched to a gene: 10. This CDR3 spans 17 amino acids. The CDR3 spells CASSLFPTSGLSYEQYV. The CDR3 DNA follows: TGTGCCAGCAGCTTATTTCCCACTAGCGGCCTTTCCTACGAGCAGTACGTC.

In nucleotides, the CDR3 is TGTGCCAGCAGCTTAGCGTCCCGTGAAGCTTTCTTT. Protein: CASSLASREAFF. The chain joins TRBV7-8 to TRBJ1-1, with unresolved D. The V gene's germline CDR1 is SGHVS and CDR2 FQNEAQ. This CDR3 is built from 12 residues. V was pared by 0 bases and J by 7 bases, with 6 bases between.

The V gene is TRBV6-5, the J gene TRBJ1-2; maybe TRBD1 (5 bases). This CDR3 is 12 amino acids long. Germline loops: CDR1 MNHEY, CDR2 SVGAGI. V shed 6 bases and J shed 8 bases, with 13 bases lying between them. CDR3 amino acids: CASRAGPLGYTF. CDR3 coding DNA: TGTGCCAGCAGGGCAGGGCCCCTCGGCTACACCTTC.

The chain has TRBV7-2 and TRBJ2-5; maybe TRBD2 (5 bases). CDR1 SGHTA and CDR2 FQGNSA come from the germline V gene. The CDR3 loop spans 17 amino acids. V lost 5 bases to trimming and J lost 2 bases, with 21 bases between them. The chain's CDR3 is CASSQAGGGLIQETQYF. The CDR3 nucleotides read TGTGCCAGCAGCCAGGCGGGTGGCGGCCTTATTCAAGAGACCCAGTACTTC.

This clonotype was seen a few times. The chain is built from TRBV6-6 and TRBJ1-1; a weak D match, TRBD1 (5 bases). The CDR3 has 15 residues. The germline V gene encodes CDR1 MNHNY and CDR2 SVGAGI (reference sequence). The V end was cut by 6 bases, the J end by 3 bases, with 17 bases between. The CDR3 DNA follows: TGTGCCAGCAGCCTTGGGGCAGGGAGGTACACTGAAGCTTTCTTT. This sequence encodes CASSLGAGRYTEAFF.

This clonotype has more than one count but fewer than ten. This chain joins TRBV7-8 and TRBJ2-2; D is perhaps TRBD2 (6 bases). The CDR3 is 17 amino acids. Germline-derived CDR1 and CDR2 are SGHVS and FQNEAQ. V was clipped by 7 bases and J by 6 bases, with 24 bases between them. The CDR3 reads CASNPPRGASPPGELFF. The CDR3 DNA reads TGTGCCAGCAACCCTCCCCGCGGGGCTTCCCCCCCCGGGGAGCTGTTTTTT.

This clonotype was picked up many times. The chain joins TRBV12-3 or TRBV12-4 to TRBJ2-5; possibly TRBD1 or TRBD2 for D (6 bases each). CDR3 length: 13 amino acids. V was shortened by 3 bases and J by 5 bases, with 10 bases between the two germline ends. In DNA form, the CDR3 reads TGTGCCAGCAGTTTGCAGGGGAGGGAGACCCAGTACTTC. This sequence encodes CASSLQGRETQYF.

There are many counts of this clonotype. The rearrangement links TRBV6-1 to TRBJ2-1; 8 positions agree with TRBD2. Looked up from germline, CDR1 is MNHNS and CDR2 is SASEGT. The CDR3 extends over 15 amino acids. Trimming took 2 bases from V and 2 from J; bases not matched to a gene: 2. CDR3 DNA sequence: TGTGCCAGCAGTGAATTGCGGGGGGCCTACAATGAGCAGTTCTTC. Translation: CASSELRGAYNEQFF.

This chain uses TRBV19 with TRBJ1-2; the D is unclear. Per germline, CDR1 LNHDA and CDR2 SQIVND (reference sequence). V lost 6 bases and J 8 bases, leaving 13 bases between the germline ends. The CDR3 contains 12 residues. CDR3 nucleotides: TGTGCCAGTAGATCTGGGCCCCGGGGCTACACCTTC. Encoded protein: CASRSGPRGYTF.